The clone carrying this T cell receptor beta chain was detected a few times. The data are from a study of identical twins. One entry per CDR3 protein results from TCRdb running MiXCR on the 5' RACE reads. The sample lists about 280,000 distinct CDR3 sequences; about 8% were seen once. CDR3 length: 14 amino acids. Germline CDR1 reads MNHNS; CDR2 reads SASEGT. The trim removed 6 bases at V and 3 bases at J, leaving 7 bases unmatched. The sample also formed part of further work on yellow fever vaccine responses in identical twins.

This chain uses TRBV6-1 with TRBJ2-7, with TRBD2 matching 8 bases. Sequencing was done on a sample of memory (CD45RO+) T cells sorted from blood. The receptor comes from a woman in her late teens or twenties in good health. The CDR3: CASSAGGQIYEQYV. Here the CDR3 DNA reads TGTGCCAGCAGCGCGGGGGGACAAATCTACGAGCAGTACGTC.